This T cell receptor (beta chain) was sequenced during a study of blood T cells in healthy people across ages. Trimming removed 0 bases at V and 5 bases at J, with 7 bases between. Germline V gene data show CDR1 as SGHRS and CDR2 as YFSETQ. The CDR3 spans 13 residues. The authors ran a second PCR of about 7 to 12 cycles using a sample-barcoded 5' primer and a J-beta primer mix. TCRdb independently ran MiXCR on the 5' RACE reads; one entry per CDR3 protein. This sample has around 1,100,000 distinct CDR3 sequences, with under 40% found just once. V is TRBV5-1 and J is TRBJ2-3; D unclear. The TCR originated in a man aged 18 to 30 in good health. The sequenced material came from blood. CDR3 in amino acids: CASSLEAGDTQYF. As DNA, the CDR3 is TGCGCCAGCAGCTTGGAGGCCGGAGATACGCAGTATTTT.